This entry is about one T cell receptor (beta chain). This sample was taken from a study of blood T cell repertoires in COVID-19. Across the study: Sources were T cells, B-cell-depleted T cells, or PBMCs; the material itself was cDNA or gDNA.

The assay was immunoSEQ multiplex PCR, and TCRdb's table has in-frame clones only and misses some. Seen here are about 120,000 clones, 90% observed once, and the top ten hold 3.8%. The ends lost 4 bases at V and 2 bases at J; junction bases unmatched: 4. The CDR3 totals 15 residues. Germline V CDR1 and CDR2: MGHDK, SYGVNS. The sequenced sample was peripheral blood. V and J are TRBV25-1 and TRBJ1-3; 8 bases align to TRBD1. This clonotype was obtained from a woman in her sixties or seventies with COVID-19, enrolled during active disease. In DNA form, the CDR3 reads TGTGCCAGCAGTGGACAGGGGTCCACTGGAAACACCATATATTTT. This sequence encodes CASSGQGSTGNTIYF. The whole variable domain, filled in from reference TRBV25-1 and TRBJ1-3, reads EADIYQTPRYLVIGTGKKITLECSQTMGHDKMYWYQQDPGMELHLIHYSYGVNSTEKGDLSSESTVSRIRTEHFPLTLESARPSHTSQYLCASSGQGSTGNTIYFGEGSWLTVV.